The T cell receptor (beta chain) described here comes from a study of shared clonotypes between healthy human individuals. CD8 cells classed as naive were CD45RO-negative and positively selected for CCR7, excluding terminally differentiated effector memory CD45RA+ cells. Assay execution took place at the deep level. Some clones are missing from TCRdb's copy, which holds only in-frame ones; the method was immunoSEQ multiplex PCR. The sample includes about 1,800,000 clones, about 95% seen only once; the top ten take more than 0.95%. Unmatched junction bases numbered 4, after V lost 5 bases and J lost 4 bases. Germline lookup yields CDR1 SGHAT and CDR2 FQNNGV. The CDR3 loop spans 15 amino acids.

This clonotype originated in a man in his late teens or twenties in good health. The sequenced sample consisted of naive CD8+ T cells sorted from blood. The chain couples TRBV11-2 to TRBJ2-7; 14 bases match TRBD2. The CDR3 region has the DNA TGTGCCAGCAGCCAGGGACTAGCGGGAGTTTACGAGCAGTACTTC. It codes for CASSQGLAGVYEQYF.